This T cell receptor (beta chain) is drawn from a study of CD8+ T cells in alopecia areata (dated by TCRdb to 2017 to 2018). Turning to the overall study: The treated patients, all with moderate-to-severe alopecia areata, were enrolled in an open-label pilot trial of oral tofacitinib given at 5 to 10 mg twice daily. The study used high-throughput TCRbeta sequencing to examine T cell clonal expansion in alopecia areata, in both the C3H/HeJ mouse model and human patients. Amplification of TCRbeta CDR3 regions was done by immunoSEQ multiplex PCR using 35 Vbeta forward primers and 13 Jbeta reverse primers. In humans, TCRbeta sequencing was performed on scalp tissue and on sorted CD4+ and CD8+ peripheral blood T cells from healthy controls and from patients with patchy or totalis/universalis alopecia areata. Tofacitinib-treated patients had biopsies at baseline and at 4 and 24 weeks of treatment, with a later scalp biopsy in several patients. Scalp clonality was compared across normal scalp (n=4), patchy alopecia areata scalp (n=8), and alopecia totalis/universalis scalp (n=8). Patients received tofacitinib for 6 to 18 months and were then followed off drug for 6 months to check for delayed response and recurrence. The RNA source kit depended on sample type: the PAXgene miRNA kit for fixed scalp, the miRNeasy kit for PBMCs, and the RNeasy kit for mouse skin.

Lesional scalp punch biopsies and peripheral blood were obtained from alopecia areata patients. PBMCs were isolated by density centrifugation and stained for CD3, CD4 and CD8, and CD4+ and CD8+ T cells were sorted on a FACSAria. From the cysteine through the phenylalanine, the CDR3 covers 13 amino acids. Only the CDR3 part of the read is kept: 39 bases, read in frame from the first base. Looking up the germline V gene (reference sequence) yields CDR1 MNHEY and CDR2 SMNVEV. A distance of 9 bases separates the germline ends of V and J, which lose 5 bases and 5 bases respectively. Regarding this clone: Its antigen is currently not known. Per-nucleotide qualities are absent, and no much larger clonotype sits a single base away.

What the study reported, not specific to this receptor: Compared with normal scalp, lesional scalp, particularly in alopecia totalis/universalis, had higher clonality and more expanded CD8+ clones, which suggests antigenic drive. Shared TCR sequences between patients were less evident than in mice, which may be partly attributable to HLA diversity in the patient population. Scalp TCR repertoire analysis is complicated because resident alphabeta T cells in normal human skin are also sequenced, whereas mouse skin is dominated by gammadelta T cells.

Library generation was performed with the immunoSEQ multiplex PCR assay. RNA was extracted from all samples and reverse transcribed into cDNA, which served as template for TCR sequencing. SuperScript III was used to make first-strand cDNA, primed with a 2:1 mix of oligo-dT and random hexamers. A synthetic immune receptor repertoire was used to gauge amplification bias, and whatever bias remained was removed computationally. As for the authors' bioinformatics: Raw reads were preprocessed for error removal, and CDR3 was defined according to IMGT conventions as running from the conserved cysteine to phenylalanine. Clonality was computed by normalizing Shannon entropy by log2 of the number of productive unique TCRs and subtracting the result from 1. Scalp TCRbeta sequences were cross-referenced with sorted blood CD4 and CD8 repertoires so that the CD4 or CD8 identity of scalp clones could be inferred. TCRdb obtained this table from immuneACCESS and retained in-frame rearrangements with V and J assigned. These tables miss some clones; where compared with another copy, unresolved V genes account for less than half of the shortfall, and the remainder is unexplained. Clonal size and the V and J genes are those of that table, whereas D and trimming came from the DNA. This sample holds approximately 140,000 clones; more than 45% were observed only once. The top ten clonotypes cover approximately 6.8% of the sample.

This receptor was identified in a human donor with alopecia areata. The sequence is built from TRBV27 and TRBJ1-4; a confident D gene designation cannot be given. The sample taken for sequencing was CD4+ T cells sorted from blood. The sequenced DNA is TGTGCCAGCAGTCTAGAGAGAAATGAAAAACTGTTTTTT. This yields the protein CASSLERNEKLFF.